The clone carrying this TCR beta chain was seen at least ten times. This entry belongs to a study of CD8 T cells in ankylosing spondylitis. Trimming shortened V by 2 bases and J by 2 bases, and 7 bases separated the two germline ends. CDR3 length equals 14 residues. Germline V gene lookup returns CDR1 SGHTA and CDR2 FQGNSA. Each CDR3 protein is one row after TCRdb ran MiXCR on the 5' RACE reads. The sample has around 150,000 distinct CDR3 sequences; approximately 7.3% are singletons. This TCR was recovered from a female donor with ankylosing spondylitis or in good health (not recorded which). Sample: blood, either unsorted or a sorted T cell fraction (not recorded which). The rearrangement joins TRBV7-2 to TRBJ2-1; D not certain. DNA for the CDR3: TGTGCCAGCAGCTTAAGTGGGACCTACAATGAGCAGTTCTTC. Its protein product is CASSLSGTYNEQFF.